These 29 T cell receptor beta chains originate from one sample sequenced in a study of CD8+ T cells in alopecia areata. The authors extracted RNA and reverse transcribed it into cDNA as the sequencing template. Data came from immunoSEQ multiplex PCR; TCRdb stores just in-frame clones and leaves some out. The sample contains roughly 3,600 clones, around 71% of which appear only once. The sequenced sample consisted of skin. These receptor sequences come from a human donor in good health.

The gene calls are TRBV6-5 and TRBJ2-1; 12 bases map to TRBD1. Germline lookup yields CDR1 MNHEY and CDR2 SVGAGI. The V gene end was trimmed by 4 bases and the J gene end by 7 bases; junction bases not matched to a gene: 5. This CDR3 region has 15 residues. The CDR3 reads CASSSGQGARNEQFF. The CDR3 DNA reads TGTGCCAGCAGTTCGGGACAGGGGGCGCGGAATGAGCAGTTCTTC.

As DNA, the CDR3 is TGTGCCAGCAGTAGGACTAGCGGGCCCTACGAGCAGTACTTC. This codes for CASSRTSGPYEQYF. V usage is TRBV6-5 and J usage is TRBJ2-7; 11 bases align to TRBD2. With 5 bases clipped from V and 2 bases from J, the junction kept 2 bases outside the gene matches. The V gene's germline CDR1 is MNHEY and CDR2 SVGAGI. This CDR3 has 14 residues.

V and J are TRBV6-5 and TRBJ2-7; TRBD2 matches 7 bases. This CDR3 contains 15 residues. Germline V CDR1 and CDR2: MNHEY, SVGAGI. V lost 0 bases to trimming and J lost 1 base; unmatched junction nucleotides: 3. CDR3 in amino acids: CASSYSTSSSYEQYF. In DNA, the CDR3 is TGTGCCAGCAGTTACTCGACTAGCTCATCCTACGAGCAGTACTTC.

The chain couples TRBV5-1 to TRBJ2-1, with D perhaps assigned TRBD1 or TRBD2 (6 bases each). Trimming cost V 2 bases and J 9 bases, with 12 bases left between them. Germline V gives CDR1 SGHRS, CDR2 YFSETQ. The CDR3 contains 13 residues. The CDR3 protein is CASSFYREAEQFF. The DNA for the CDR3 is TGCGCCAGCAGCTTTTACAGGGAGGCTGAGCAGTTCTTC.

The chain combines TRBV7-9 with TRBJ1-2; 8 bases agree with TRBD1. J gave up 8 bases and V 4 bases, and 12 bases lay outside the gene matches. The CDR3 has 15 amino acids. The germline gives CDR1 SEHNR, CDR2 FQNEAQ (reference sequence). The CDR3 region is CASSSLQGAQKGYTF. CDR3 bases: TGTGCCAGCAGCTCCCTTCAGGGGGCGCAGAAAGGCTACACCTTC.

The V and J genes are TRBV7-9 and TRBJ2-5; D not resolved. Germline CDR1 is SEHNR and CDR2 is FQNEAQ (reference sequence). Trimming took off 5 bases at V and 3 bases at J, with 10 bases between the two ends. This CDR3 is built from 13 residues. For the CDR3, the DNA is TGTGCCAGCAGCCCCCCTGCGGAAGAGACCCAGTACTTC. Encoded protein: CASSPPAEETQYF.

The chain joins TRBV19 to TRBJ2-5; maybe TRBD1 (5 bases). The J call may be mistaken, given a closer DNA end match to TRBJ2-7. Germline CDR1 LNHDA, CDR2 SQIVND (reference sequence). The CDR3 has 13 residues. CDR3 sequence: CASSFGQKYEQYF. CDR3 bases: TGTGCCAGTAGTTTCGGACAAAAATACGAGCAGTACTTC.

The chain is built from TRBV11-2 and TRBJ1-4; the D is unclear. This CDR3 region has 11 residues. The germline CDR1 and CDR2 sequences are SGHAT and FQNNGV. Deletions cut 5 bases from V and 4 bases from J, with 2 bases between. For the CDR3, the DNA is TGTGCCAGCAGCATTAATGAAAAACTGTTTTTT. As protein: CASSINEKLFF.

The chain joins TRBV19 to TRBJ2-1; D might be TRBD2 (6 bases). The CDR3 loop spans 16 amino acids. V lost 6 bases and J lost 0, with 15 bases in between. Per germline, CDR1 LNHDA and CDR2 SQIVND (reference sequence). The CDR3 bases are TGTGCCAGTAGCTGGATAGCGGTTAGCTCCTACAATGAGCAGTTCTTC. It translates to CASSWIAVSSYNEQFF.

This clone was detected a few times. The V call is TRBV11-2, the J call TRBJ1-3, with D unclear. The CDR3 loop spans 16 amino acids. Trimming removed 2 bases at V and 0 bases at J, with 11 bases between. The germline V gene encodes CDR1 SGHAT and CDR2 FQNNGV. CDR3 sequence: CASSLMGGLSGNTIYF. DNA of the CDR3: TGTGCCAGCAGCTTAATGGGAGGGCTCTCTGGAAACACCATATATTTT. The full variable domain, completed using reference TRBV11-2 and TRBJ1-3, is EAGVAQSPRYKIIEKRQSVAFWCNPISGHATLYWYQQILGQGPKLLIQFQNNGVVDDSQLPKDRFSAERLKGVDSTLKIQPAKLEDSAVYLCASSLMGGLSGNTIYFGEGSWLTVV.

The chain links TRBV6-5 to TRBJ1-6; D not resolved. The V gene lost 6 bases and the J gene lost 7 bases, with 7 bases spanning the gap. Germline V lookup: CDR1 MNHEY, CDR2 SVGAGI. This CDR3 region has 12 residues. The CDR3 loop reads CASRGGNSPLHF. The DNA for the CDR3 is TGTGCCAGCAGGGGCGGGAATTCACCCCTCCACTTT.

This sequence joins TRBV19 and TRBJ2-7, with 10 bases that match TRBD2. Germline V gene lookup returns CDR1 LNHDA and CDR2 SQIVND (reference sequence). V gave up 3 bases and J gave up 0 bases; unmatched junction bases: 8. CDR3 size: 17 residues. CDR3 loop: CASSIFLAGESSYEQYF. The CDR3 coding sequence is TGTGCCAGTAGTATTTTCCTAGCGGGAGAAAGCTCCTACGAGCAGTACTTC.

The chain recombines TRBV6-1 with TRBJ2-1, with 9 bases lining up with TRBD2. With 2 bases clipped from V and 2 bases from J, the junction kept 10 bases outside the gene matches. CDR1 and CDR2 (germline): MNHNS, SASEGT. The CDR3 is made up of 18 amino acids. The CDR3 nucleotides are TGTGCCAGCAGTGAACAGCCTAGCGGGGCACCCACCTACAATGAGCAGTTCTTC. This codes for CASSEQPSGAPTYNEQFF.

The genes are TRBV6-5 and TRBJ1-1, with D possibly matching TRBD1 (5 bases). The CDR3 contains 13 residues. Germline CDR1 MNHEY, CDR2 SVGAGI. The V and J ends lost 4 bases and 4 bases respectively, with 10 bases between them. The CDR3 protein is CASSSPGGTEAFF. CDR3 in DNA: TGTGCCAGCAGTTCCCCCGGGGGCACTGAAGCTTTCTTT.

CDR3 region: CASSQGDRETQYF. Written as DNA, the CDR3 is TGCGCCAGCAGCCAAGGGGATAGGGAGACCCAGTACTTC. The chain carries TRBV4-1 and TRBJ2-5, with D hard to call. Trimming shortened V by 1 base and J by 5 bases, and 8 bases separated the two germline ends. The CDR3 consists of 13 residues. Germline loops: CDR1 MGHRA, CDR2 YSYEKL.

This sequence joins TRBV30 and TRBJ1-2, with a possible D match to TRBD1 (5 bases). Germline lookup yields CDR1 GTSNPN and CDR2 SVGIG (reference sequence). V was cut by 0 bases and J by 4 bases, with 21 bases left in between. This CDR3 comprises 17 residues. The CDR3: CAWSVWGTYSEGYGYTF. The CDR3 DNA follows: TGTGCCTGGAGTGTATGGGGGACCTACTCAGAGGGCTATGGCTACACCTTC.

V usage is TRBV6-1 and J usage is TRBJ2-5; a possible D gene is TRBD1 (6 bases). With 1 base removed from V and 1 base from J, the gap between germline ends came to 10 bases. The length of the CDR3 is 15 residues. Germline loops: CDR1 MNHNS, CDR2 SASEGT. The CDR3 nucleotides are TGTGCCAGCAGTGAAGAGGGCAGGGGCCAAGAGACCCAGTACTTC. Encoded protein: CASSEEGRGQETQYF.

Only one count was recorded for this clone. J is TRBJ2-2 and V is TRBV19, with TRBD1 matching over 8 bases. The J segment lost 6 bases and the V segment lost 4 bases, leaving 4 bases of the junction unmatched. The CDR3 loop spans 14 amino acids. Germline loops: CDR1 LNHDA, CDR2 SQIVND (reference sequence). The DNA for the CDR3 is TGTGCCAGTAGTACAGGGGGCTCGTCCGGGGAGCTGTTTTTT. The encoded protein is CASSTGGSSGELFF.

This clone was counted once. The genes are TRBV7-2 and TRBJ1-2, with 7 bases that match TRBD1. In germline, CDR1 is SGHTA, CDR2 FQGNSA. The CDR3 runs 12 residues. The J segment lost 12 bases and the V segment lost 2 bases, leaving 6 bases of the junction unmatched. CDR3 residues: CASSLHRGIDTF. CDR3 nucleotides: TGTGCCAGCAGCTTACACAGGGGAATCGACACCTTC. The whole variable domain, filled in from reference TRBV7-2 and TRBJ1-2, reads GAGVSQSPSNKVTEKGKDVELRCDPISGHTALYWYRQSLGQGLEFLIYFQGNSAPDKSGLPSDRFSAERTGGSVSTLTIQRTQQEDSAVYLCASSLHRGIDTFGSGTRLTVV.

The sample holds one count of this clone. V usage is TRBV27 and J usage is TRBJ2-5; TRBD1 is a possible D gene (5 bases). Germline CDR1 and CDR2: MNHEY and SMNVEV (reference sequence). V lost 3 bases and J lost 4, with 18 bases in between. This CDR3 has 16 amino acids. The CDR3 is CASSFRLSPQGETQYF. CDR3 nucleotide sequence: TGTGCCAGCAGTTTTCGACTCTCCCCCCAGGGAGAGACCCAGTACTTC.

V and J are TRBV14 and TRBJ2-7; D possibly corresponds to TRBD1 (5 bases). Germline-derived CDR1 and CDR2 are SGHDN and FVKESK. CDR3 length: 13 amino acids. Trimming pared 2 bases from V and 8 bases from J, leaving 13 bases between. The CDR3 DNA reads TGTGCCAGCAGCCAACTTCCAGGGAACAAGCAGTACTTC. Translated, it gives CASSQLPGNKQYF.

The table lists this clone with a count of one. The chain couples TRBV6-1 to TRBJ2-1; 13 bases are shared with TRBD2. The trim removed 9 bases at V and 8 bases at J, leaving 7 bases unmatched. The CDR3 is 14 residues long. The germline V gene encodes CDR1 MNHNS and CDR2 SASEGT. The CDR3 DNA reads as TGTGCCAGTGGAGGGACTAGCGGGGTCCATGAGCAGTTCTTC. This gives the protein CASGGTSGVHEQFF.

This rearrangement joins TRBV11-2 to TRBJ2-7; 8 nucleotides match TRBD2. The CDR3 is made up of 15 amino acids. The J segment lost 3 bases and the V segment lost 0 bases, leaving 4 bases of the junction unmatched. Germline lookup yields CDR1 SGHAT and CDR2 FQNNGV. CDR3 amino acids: CASSLDPGGIYEQYF. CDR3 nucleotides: TGTGCCAGCAGCTTAGATCCGGGGGGGATCTACGAGCAGTACTTC.

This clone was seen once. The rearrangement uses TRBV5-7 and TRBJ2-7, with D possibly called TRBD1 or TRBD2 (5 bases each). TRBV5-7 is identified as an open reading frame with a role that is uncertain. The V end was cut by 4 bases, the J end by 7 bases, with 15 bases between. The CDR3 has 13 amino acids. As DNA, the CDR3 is TGTGCCAGCAGCCGGGACCGGGATGGTGAGCAGTACTTC. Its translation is CASSRDRDGEQYF.

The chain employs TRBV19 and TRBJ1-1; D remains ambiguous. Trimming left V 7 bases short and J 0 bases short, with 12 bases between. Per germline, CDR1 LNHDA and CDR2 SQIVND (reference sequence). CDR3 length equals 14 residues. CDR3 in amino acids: CASNAVNMNTEAFF. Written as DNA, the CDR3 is TGTGCCAGTAACGCAGTGAACATGAACACTGAAGCTTTCTTT. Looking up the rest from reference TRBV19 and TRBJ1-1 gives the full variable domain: DGGITQSPKYLFRKEGQNVTLSCEQNLNHDAMYWYRQDPGQGLRLIYYSQIVNDFQKGDIAEGYSVSREKKESFPLTVTSAQKNPTAFYLCASNAVNMNTEAFFGQGTRLTVV.

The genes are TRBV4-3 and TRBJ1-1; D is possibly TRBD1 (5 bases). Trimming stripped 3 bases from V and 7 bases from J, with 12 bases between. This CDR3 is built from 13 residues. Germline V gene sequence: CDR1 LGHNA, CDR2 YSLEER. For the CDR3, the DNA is TGCGCCAGCAGCCAGGGACCAGGGCTTGAAGCTTTCTTT. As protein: CASSQGPGLEAFF.

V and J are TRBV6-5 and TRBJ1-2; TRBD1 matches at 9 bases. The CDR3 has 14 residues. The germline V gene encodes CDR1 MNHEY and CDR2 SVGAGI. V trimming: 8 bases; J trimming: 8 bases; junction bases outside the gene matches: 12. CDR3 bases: TGTGCCAGCCTCCCTCCGGGACAGGGTGTCGGCTACACCTTC. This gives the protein CASLPPGQGVGYTF.

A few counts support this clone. The CDR3 region is CASSGGGDYGYTF. The DNA for the CDR3 is TGCGCCAGCAGCGGGGGGGGTGACTATGGCTACACCTTC. The rearrangement uses TRBV23-1 and TRBJ1-2; tentative D call: TRBD1 (5 bases). TRBV23-1 is an ORF for which the function is uncertain. Trimming cost V 6 bases and J 3 bases, with 11 bases left between them. The CDR3 length is 13 residues.

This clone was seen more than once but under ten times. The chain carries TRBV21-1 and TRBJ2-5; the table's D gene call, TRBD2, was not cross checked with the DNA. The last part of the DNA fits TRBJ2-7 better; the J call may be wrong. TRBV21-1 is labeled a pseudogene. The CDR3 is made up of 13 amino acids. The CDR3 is CASPRRVIYEQYF. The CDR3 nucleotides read TGTGCCAGCCCAAGGAGGGTCATCTACGAGCAGTACTTC.